Listed below are T cell receptor beta chains from one sample, sequenced in a study of cytomegalovirus exposure and HLA in healthy donors. Profiling relied on immunoSEQ multiplex PCR, and the TCRdb table lists in-frame clones only, not all of them. Of some 140,000 clones in the sample, approximately 83% were seen once. Sample: PBMCs. The receptors originated from a middle-aged man in good health and CMV-seronegative. CDR3s include the opening cysteine and the closing phenylalanine or tryptophan. A D gene is named only where the DNA matches it firmly. Size tells how often a clone was seen (once, few, many) or the class of an expanded clone, and some rows leave it out.

>TRBV19|-|-|TRBJ1-2
CASSPNPQGGYTF
TGTGCCAGTAGTCCCAACCCGCAGGGTGGCTACACCTTC
>TRBV7-2|-|TRBD2|TRBJ2-5
CASSLDLPGLAGQETQYF
TGTGCCAGCAGCTTAGACCTACCGGGACTAGCGGGACAAGAGACCCAGTACTTC
>TRBV30|few|-|TRBJ1-5
CAWTWGDQPQHF
TGTGCCTGGACATGGGGGGATCAGCCCCAGCATTTT
>TRBV11-3|-|-|TRBJ1-1
CASSLDRPEAFF
TGTGCCAGCAGCTTAGATCGTCCTGAAGCTTTCTTT
>TRBV5-4|-|TRBD1|TRBJ2-7
CASSFGTGGNEQYF
TGTGCCAGCAGCTTTGGGACAGGGGGCAACGAGCAGTACTTC
>TRBV20-1|-|-|TRBJ2-1
CSARDYNEQFF
TGCAGTGCTCGGGACTACAATGAGCAGTTCTTC
>TRBV4-1|-|TRBD1|TRBJ1-4
CASSQGPGGRANEKLFF
TGCGCCAGCAGCCAAGGCCCAGGGGGCAGGGCTAATGAAAAACTGTTTTTT
>TRBV6-5|-|-|TRBJ1-6
CASSYSSAGGYSPLHF
TGTGCCAGCAGTTACTCGTCGGCAGGAGGTTATTCACCCCTCCACTTT
>TRBV6-5|-|-|TRBJ2-5
CASSYSNRLVQETQYF
TGTGCCAGCAGTTACTCAAACCGACTAGTCCAAGAGACCCAGTACTTC
>TRBV7-6|-|-|TRBJ1-3
CASSFDSRPGNTIYF
TGTGCCAGCAGCTTTGACAGCAGGCCTGGAAACACCATATATTTT
>TRBV6-6|-|-|TRBJ2-5
CASRSPGPGGETQYF
TGTGCCAGCAGGTCCCCCGGGCCCGGGGGAGAGACCCAGTACTTC
>TRBV9|-|-|TRBJ1-6
CASSVTVGGNSPLHF
TGTGCCAGCAGCGTTACGGTTGGGGGGAATTCACCCCTCCACTTT
>TRBV29-1|-|TRBD2|TRBJ2-5
CSVVLILGLEGETQYF
TGCAGCGTTGTCTTAATTTTGGGACTAGAAGGGGAGACCCAGTACTTC
>TRBV19|-|-|TRBJ1-4
CASRGGGNEKLFF
TGTGCCAGTAGGGGAGGGGGGAATGAAAAACTGTTTTTT
>TRBV19|-|-|TRBJ1-2
CASSIGWGEDGYTF
TGTGCCAGTAGTATAGGTTGGGGGGAGGATGGCTACACCTTC
>TRBV5-6|-|TRBD1|TRBJ2-1
CASSLKGANEQFF
TGTGCCAGCAGCTTAAAGGGGGCGAATGAGCAGTTCTTC
>TRBV6-6|-|-|TRBJ2-5
CASSPPPGLQETQYF
TGTGCCAGCAGTCCTCCACCGGGTCTCCAAGAGACCCAGTACTTC
>TRBV9|-|TRBD2|TRBJ2-3
CASSVISGGAVDTQYF
TGTGCCAGCAGCGTGATCAGCGGGGGGGCCGTAGATACGCAGTATTTT
>TRBV6-5|once|-|TRBJ2-5
CASRGGLETQYF
TGTGCCAGCAGGGGGGGTTTAGAGACCCAGTACTTC
>TRBV6-6|-|TRBD2|TRBJ2-4
CASSPGLAKGKNIQYF
TGTGCCAGCAGTCCAGGACTAGCGAAGGGCAAAAACATTCAGTACTTC
>TRBV6-6|-|-|TRBJ1-1
CASSYPRGVWNTEAFF
TGTGCCAGCAGTTACCCCCGGGGGGTTTGGAACACTGAAGCTTTCTTT
>TRBV19|-|-|TRBJ2-1
CASRAGYNEQFF
TGTGCCAGTAGGGCGGGGTACAATGAGCAGTTCTTC
>TRBV21-1|-|-|TRBJ1-2
CASSKGAGLANYGYTF
TGTGCCAGCAGCAAGGGGGCTGGTCTTGCTAACTATGGCTACACCTTC
>TRBV27|-|-|TRBJ2-1
CASSLSPSRLVEQFF
TGTGCCAGCAGTTTATCGCCTAGTCGCCTGGTTGAGCAGTTCTTC
>TRBV10-3|-|-|TRBJ1-3
CAISESDRFSGNTIYF
TGTGCCATCAGTGAGAGCGACAGGTTCTCTGGAAACACCATATATTTT
>TRBV7-2|-|TRBD2|TRBJ2-7
CASSSRTSGDRYEQYF
TGTGCCAGCAGCTCTCGGACTAGCGGGGACCGCTACGAGCAGTACTTC
>TRBV6-5|-|-|TRBJ1-1
CTSSYRGGTDTEAFF
TGTACCAGCAGTTACCGCGGCGGTACGGACACTGAAGCTTTCTTT
>TRBV27|-|-|TRBJ2-6
CASSPLLGSSGANVLTF
TGTGCCAGCAGTCCGCTCCTGGGCTCTTCTGGGGCCAACGTCCTGACTTTC
>TRBV7-9|-|-|TRBJ2-1
CASSLDAGEQFF
TGTGCCAGCAGCTTAGACGCGGGGGAGCAGTTCTTC
>TRBV11-3|-|TRBD1|TRBJ2-7
CASSLTGQGSYEQYF
TGTGCCAGCAGCTTAACGGGACAGGGGAGTTACGAGCAGTACTTC
>TRBV6-5|-|TRBD2|TRBJ2-7
CASSYSRSGYEQYF
TGTGCCAGCAGTTACTCGCGTAGCGGGTACGAGCAGTACTTC
>TRBV4-3|once|TRBD1|TRBJ2-7
CASSQEGTGGYEQYF
TGCGCCAGCAGCCAAGAGGGGACAGGGGGGTACGAGCAGTACTTC
>TRBV28|-|-|TRBJ1-5
CASSPGQYSNQPQHF
TGTGCCAGCAGTCCCGGACAGTATAGCAATCAGCCCCAGCATTTT
>TRBV10-3|-|-|TRBJ2-1
CAISVVSSYNEQFF
TGTGCCATCAGTGTTGTTAGCTCCTACAATGAGCAGTTCTTC